Below are 26 T cell receptor beta chains sequenced from a single sample in a study of early T cells in non-severe SARS-CoV-2 infection. TCRdb re-called the 5' RACE reads with MiXCR, one entry per CDR3 protein. The repertoire consists of around 70,000 distinct CDR3 sequences, with about a tenth occurring once and the leading ten covering around 5.8%. What was sequenced was whole blood. The receptors stem from an adult who was a healthcare worker with PCR-confirmed SARS-CoV-2 infection or an uninfected control (not recorded which).

There are many counts of this clonotype. The rearrangement joins TRBV28 to TRBJ2-1; 10 positions agree with TRBD2. This CDR3 comprises 14 residues. The V and J ends lost 6 bases and 2 bases, in that order; junction bases with no gene match: 1. Germline lookup yields CDR1 MDHEN and CDR2 SYDVKM. The CDR3 sequence is CASRTSGTYNEQFF. DNA of the CDR3: TGTGCCAGCAGAACTAGCGGGACCTACAATGAGCAGTTCTTC.

There are a few counts of this clonotype. The chain uses TRBV9 and TRBJ1-3; D call uncertain. The CDR3 has 16 amino acids. The V end was cut by 0 bases, the J end by 1 base, with 11 bases between. Germline CDR1 SGDLS, CDR2 YYNGEE. This chain's CDR3 is CASSVAMPGSGNTIYF. The CDR3 DNA is TGTGCCAGCAGCGTAGCTATGCCGGGTTCTGGAAACACCATATATTTT.

This chain connects TRBV15 to TRBJ2-1; 7 positions match TRBD2. This CDR3 is built from 14 residues. The J segment lost 8 bases and the V segment lost 0 bases, leaving 4 bases of the junction unmatched. Germline loops: CDR1 LNHNV, CDR2 YYDKDF (reference sequence). CDR3 DNA sequence: TGTGCCACCAGCAGAGATCGACTAGCCCATGAGCAGTTCTTC. As protein: CATSRDRLAHEQFF.

This clonotype was counted many times. The rearrangement uses TRBV5-6 and TRBJ2-1; tentatively, D is TRBD1 or TRBD2 (6 bases each). The germline gives CDR1 SGHDT, CDR2 YYEEEE. The V and J ends lost 4 bases and 6 bases respectively, with 11 bases between them. The CDR3 extends over 13 amino acids. This CDR3 reads CASSRGTPNEQFF. The CDR3 DNA is TGTGCCAGCAGCAGGGGGACTCCCAATGAGCAGTTCTTC.

Only a few counts were recorded for this clonotype. The genes are TRBV6-2 or TRBV6-3 and TRBJ2-7; 9 nucleotides match TRBD1. Germline CDR1 is MNHEY and CDR2 is SVGEGT. J gave up 2 bases and V 6 bases, and 11 bases lay outside the gene matches. The length of the CDR3 is 16 residues. CDR3: CASRQPGQGSPYEQYF. For the CDR3, the DNA is TGTGCCAGCAGACAGCCGGGACAGGGATCCCCCTACGAGCAGTACTTC.

This clonotype was detected a few times. V usage is TRBV20-1 and J usage is TRBJ2-2; D is undetermined. V was trimmed by 5 bases and J by 3 bases, leaving 7 bases between them. The CDR3 is 12 amino acids. Germline loops: CDR1 DFQATT, CDR2 SNEGSKA (reference sequence). The CDR3 DNA reads as TGCAGTGCTGGACCGCACACCGGGGAGCTGTTTTTT. Protein: CSAGPHTGELFF.

V usage is TRBV5-1 and J usage is TRBJ1-2, with D perhaps matching TRBD1 (5 bases). CDR3 length: 15 residues. Per germline, CDR1 SGHRS and CDR2 YFSETQ. Trimming removed 1 base from V and 3 bases from J, with 13 bases in between. CDR3: CASSLNEGLYYGYTF. The CDR3 bases are TGCGCCAGCAGCTTGAATGAGGGGCTCTACTATGGCTACACCTTC.

The sample holds many counts of this clonotype. The chain couples TRBV27 to TRBJ1-5, with 10 bases fitting TRBD1. Germline V gene sequence: CDR1 MNHEY, CDR2 SMNVEV (reference sequence). The CDR3 sequence is 17 residues long. V lost 0 bases and J lost 1; bases outside the gene matches: 3. The CDR3 DNA follows: TGTGCCAGCAGTTTATCGGGGGGACAGGGGAGCAATCAGCCCCAGCATTTT. Encoded protein: CASSLSGGQGSNQPQHF.

J is TRBJ1-1 and V is TRBV5-6; D remains ambiguous. The V end lost 4 bases, the J end lost 1 base, and 14 bases lay between the germline ends. Germline values: CDR1 SGHDT, CDR2 YYEEEE. There are 15 residues in the CDR3. For the CDR3, the DNA is TGTGCCAGCAGCCCTTTCACACGTGGGAACACTGAAGCTTTCTTT. Protein sequence: CASSPFTRGNTEAFF.

The table lists this clonotype with many counts. The chain combines TRBV20-1 with TRBJ1-1, with D possibly TRBD1 on 6 matching bases. Germline lookup yields CDR1 DFQATT and CDR2 SNEGSKA (reference sequence). This CDR3 is 15 amino acids long. Trimming stripped 4 bases from V and 0 bases from J, with 15 bases between. This chain's CDR3 is CSAMGHFSLNTEAFF. In DNA, the CDR3 is TGCAGTGCTATGGGACATTTCTCTCTGAACACTGAAGCTTTCTTT.

This chain uses TRBV30 with TRBJ1-2; D gene unclear. CDR1 and CDR2 from the germline V gene are GTSNPN and SVGIG (reference sequence). CDR3 length: 11 amino acids. V was cut by 4 bases and J by 9 bases, with 12 bases left in between. Here the CDR3 DNA reads TGTGCCTGGAATGTCGGGCTTCGCTACACCTTC. The encoded protein is CAWNVGLRYTF.

This clonotype was counted a few times. This chain connects TRBV4-1 to TRBJ2-1, with 13 bases identical to TRBD2. The CDR3 extends over 15 amino acids. Germline trimming cut 4 bases from V and 9 bases from J; bases unmatched to any gene: 6. Germline V gene data show CDR1 as MGHRA and CDR2 as YSYEKL. CDR3 amino acids: CASSPPGLAGSEQFF. The CDR3 DNA follows: TGCGCCAGCAGCCCGCCGGGACTAGCGGGGAGTGAGCAGTTCTTC.

The V and J genes are TRBV3-1 and TRBJ2-1, with 10 bases matching TRBD2. The germline gives CDR1 LGHDT, CDR2 YNNKEL (reference sequence). The CDR3 contains 14 residues. V shed 2 bases and J 8 bases; nucleotides not matched to a gene: 3. The DNA of the CDR3 is TGTGCCAGCAGCCAACTAGCGGGAGAGGATGAGCAGTTCTTC. Its protein is CASSQLAGEDEQFF.

This clonotype has just a few counts. J is TRBJ2-1 and V is TRBV28; D possibly corresponds to TRBD2 (6 bases). The CDR3 is 15 amino acids. CDR1 and CDR2 (germline): MDHEN, SYDVKM. V lost 3 bases and J 4 bases, leaving 13 bases between the germline ends. Here the CDR3 reads CASSFVQSGYNEQFF. As DNA, the CDR3 is TGTGCCAGCAGTTTCGTCCAGAGCGGGTACAATGAGCAGTTCTTC.

This clonotype was found a few times. The chain uses TRBV20-1 and TRBJ2-5, with a possible D match to TRBD1 (6 bases). This CDR3 has 13 residues. Germline CDR1 and CDR2: DFQATT and SNEGSKA (reference sequence). V was shortened by 5 bases and J by 1 base, with 11 bases between the two germline ends. CDR3 sequence reads: CSAYRVGQETQYF. CDR3 in DNA: TGCAGTGCTTACAGGGTGGGCCAAGAGACCCAGTACTTC.

This chain connects TRBV20-1 to TRBJ2-7, with D unclear. Trimming removed 2 bases from V and 5 bases from J, with 10 bases in between. Germline V lookup: CDR1 DFQATT, CDR2 SNEGSKA (reference sequence). This CDR3 has 12 amino acids. This CDR3 reads CSARSVMHEQYF. Written as DNA, the CDR3 is TGCAGTGCTAGATCCGTGATGCACGAGCAGTACTTC.

The CDR3 DNA follows: TGTGCCAGCAGCGGGCCGGGCGGGAGCAGCTACGAGCAGTACTTC. Translation gives CASSGPGGSSYEQYF. The chain employs TRBV5-6 and TRBJ2-7; 7 bases align to TRBD2. After removal of 4 bases from V and 3 bases from J, the junction contained 10 bases not matched to a gene. Looked up from germline, CDR1 is SGHDT and CDR2 is YYEEEE. The CDR3 consists of 15 residues.

This clonotype was found a few times. CDR3 nucleotide sequence: TGTGCCAGCAGCTCGAGAGCGGGAGGGACTGCCGGGGAGCTGTTTTTT. Amino acids: CASSSRAGGTAGELFF. The chain links TRBV5-4 to TRBJ2-2; 10 nucleotides align to TRBD2. The CDR3 sequence is 16 residues long. The ends lost 3 bases at V and 6 bases at J; junction bases unmatched: 8. Germline CDR1 and CDR2: SGHNT and YYREEE (reference sequence).

The J gene is TRBJ2-7, the V gene TRBV4-3; 11 nucleotides align to TRBD1. The CDR3 has 15 residues. V shed 6 bases and J 2 bases; nucleotides not matched to a gene: 6. The V gene's germline CDR1 is LGHNA and CDR2 YSLEER. The CDR3 region has the DNA TGCGCCAGCAGTCGGGCGGGACAGGGGGCCTACGAGCAGTACTTC. Its translation is CASSRAGQGAYEQYF.

Details on this clonotype: The junction differs from germline at one of its ends, possibly a read error. The J gene is TRBJ2-2, the V gene TRBV2; D may match TRBD1 or TRBD2 (6 bases each). The CDR3 runs to 14 residues. Looked up from germline, CDR1 is SNHLY and CDR2 is FYNNEI. The CDR3 DNA sequence: TGTGCCAGCAGAGAAGGGGGGTTCACCGGGGAGCTGTTTTTT. Translated: CASREGGFTGELFF.

This clonotype has just a few counts. This chain connects TRBV28 to TRBJ2-1; TRBD2 might be the D (5 bases). The CDR3 length is 13 residues. Trimming removed 2 bases at V and 8 bases at J, with 10 bases between. Germline lookup yields CDR1 MDHEN and CDR2 SYDVKM. CDR3 in amino acids: CASSLTSGHEQFF. CDR3 in DNA: TGTGCCAGCAGTTTAACTAGTGGGCATGAGCAGTTCTTC.

A few counts support this clonotype. This chain links TRBV19 with TRBJ2-1; D uncertain. Trimming stripped 5 bases from V and 4 bases from J, with 15 bases between. Germline values: CDR1 LNHDA, CDR2 SQIVND (reference sequence). There are 15 residues in the CDR3. The CDR3 reads CASSPRSAEYNEQFF. CDR3 DNA sequence: TGTGCCAGTAGTCCCCGCTCTGCGGAATACAATGAGCAGTTCTTC.

This clonotype was seen a handful of times. This chain joins TRBV7-9 and TRBJ2-5; D remains ambiguous. The CDR3 extends over 13 amino acids. Per the germline V gene, CDR1 is SEHNR and CDR2 is FQNEAQ (reference sequence). V lost 4 bases, J lost 3 bases, and 9 bases lay in between. The CDR3 region is CASSWETEETQYF. CDR3 DNA sequence: TGTGCCAGCAGCTGGGAAACAGAAGAGACCCAGTACTTC.

This clonotype was detected ten times or more. The CDR3 protein is CSREPQHF. The CDR3 DNA follows: TGCAGCAGGGAGCCCCAGCATTTT. The chain links TRBV29-1 to TRBJ1-5; no definite D call. Germline V gene sequence: CDR1 SQVTM, CDR2 ANQGSEA. V was cut by 8 bases and J by 8 bases, with 4 bases left in between. This CDR3 region has 8 residues.

The chain couples TRBV12-3 or TRBV12-4 to TRBJ2-1; 9 nucleotides align to TRBD1. V lost 7 bases to trimming and J lost 9 bases; unmatched junction nucleotides: 4. The CDR3 extends over 12 amino acids. Written as DNA, the CDR3 is TGTGCCAGCACTCGGGACAGGGTTGAGCAGTTCTTC. This gives the protein CASTRDRVEQFF.

This sequence joins TRBV12-3 or TRBV12-4 and TRBJ1-5; the D is unclear. The V gene lost 5 bases and the J gene lost 4 bases, with 9 bases spanning the gap. This CDR3 is built from 13 residues. CDR3 bases: TGTGCCAGCAGTGTAACGGAGAATCAGCCCCAGCATTTT. It codes for CASSVTENQPQHF.